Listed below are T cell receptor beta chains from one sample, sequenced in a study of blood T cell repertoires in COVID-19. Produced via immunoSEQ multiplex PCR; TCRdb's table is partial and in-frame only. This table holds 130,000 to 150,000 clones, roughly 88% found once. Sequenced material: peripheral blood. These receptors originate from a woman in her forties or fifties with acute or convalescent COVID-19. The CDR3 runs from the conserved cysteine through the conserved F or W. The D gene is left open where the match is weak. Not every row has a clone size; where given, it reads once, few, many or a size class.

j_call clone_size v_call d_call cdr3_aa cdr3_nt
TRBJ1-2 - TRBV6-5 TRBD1 CASSQGADGYTF TGTGCCAGCTCTCAGGGGGCGGATGGCTACACCTTC
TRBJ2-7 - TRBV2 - CASTGEGYEQYF TGTGCCAGCACCGGGGAAGGCTACGAGCAGTACTTC
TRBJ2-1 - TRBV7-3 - CASSPRDGSSYNEQFF TGTGCCAGCAGCCCGCGGGACGGCAGCTCCTACAATGAGCAGTTCTTC
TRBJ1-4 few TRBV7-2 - CASSPQIGDPEKLFF TGTGCCAGCAGCCCTCAAATAGGGGATCCGGAAAAACTGTTTTTT
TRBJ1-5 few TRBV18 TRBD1 CASSPPDTGGNQPQHF TGTGCCAGCTCGCCGCCCGATACAGGGGGTAATCAGCCCCAGCATTTT
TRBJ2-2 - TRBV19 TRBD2 CASTRGGSNGELFF TGTGCCAGCACTCGGGGGGGCAGTAACGGGGAGCTGTTTTTT
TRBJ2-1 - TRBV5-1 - CASSLAAGSYNEQFF TGCGCCAGCAGCTTGGCCGCAGGTTCCTACAATGAGCAGTTCTTC
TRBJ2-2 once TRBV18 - CASSPWQGTGELFF TGTGCCAGCTCACCATGGCAGGGCACCGGGGAGCTGTTTTTT
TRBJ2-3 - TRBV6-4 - CASSEGGETITDTQYF TGTGCCAGCAGTGAGGGCGGGGAGACGATCACAGATACGCAGTATTTT
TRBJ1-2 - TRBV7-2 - CASSLGPGVSYGYTF TGTGCCAGCAGCTTGGGGCCGGGGGTAAGCTATGGCTACACCTTC
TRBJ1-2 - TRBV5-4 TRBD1 CASSFQGGSGYTF TGTGCCAGCAGCTTCCAGGGGGGCTCTGGCTACACCTTC
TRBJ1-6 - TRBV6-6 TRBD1 CASSNGQGGSPLHF TGTGCCAGCAGTAACGGACAGGGTGGTTCACCCCTCCACTTT
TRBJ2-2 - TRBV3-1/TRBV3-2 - CASSSRQYTGELFF TGTGCCAGCAGCTCCCGCCAGTACACCGGGGAGCTGTTTTTT
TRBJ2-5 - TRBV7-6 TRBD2 CASSLVPSGGQETQYF TGTGCCAGCAGCTTAGTTCCTAGCGGAGGTCAAGAGACCCAGTACTTC
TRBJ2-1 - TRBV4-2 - CASSYNRGNEQFF TGTGCCAGCAGTTACAATAGGGGCAATGAGCAGTTCTTC